This T cell receptor beta chain came from a study of shared clonotypes between healthy human individuals. The V gene's germline CDR1 is SGDLS and CDR2 YYNGEE. CDR3 length: 16 residues. The V end was cut by 3 bases, the J end by 5 bases, with 18 bases between. On this clone itself: The target antigen is unknown.

Naive CD8 populations comprised CD45RO-negative cells positively selected for CCR7, excluding terminally differentiated effector memory CD45RA+ cells. The study's findings and limits: As a rule, naive subsets had a larger estimated richness than memory subsets.

The authors distributed each subset's genomic DNA evenly over several immunoSEQ plates. Data came from immunoSEQ multiplex PCR; TCRdb stores just in-frame clones and leaves some out. The sample lists approximately 2,200,000 clones, 93% occurring once. The sequence was obtained from a man aged 18 to 30 in good health. Some clones in this sample may be carry-over from other donors' samples. The V call is TRBV9, the J call TRBJ2-1, with D tentatively TRBD2 (6 bases). Sequencing was carried out using naive CD8+ T cells from PBMCs. The CDR3 nucleotides are TGTGCCAGCAGCGGAGGAGGGGAGAAGGGAAACAATGAGCAGTTCTTC. This encodes CASSGGGEKGNNEQFF.